The 19 T cell receptor beta chains below all came from one sample that was sequenced in a study of blood T cell repertoires in COVID-19. Assay used: immunoSEQ multiplex PCR; TCRdb lists only in-frame clones, some missing. The table records some 230,000 clones, about 80% of them present only once. Sequencing input: peripheral blood. The source of these receptors is a woman younger than 45 who had recovered from COVID-19.

This clone was observed a single time. The chain has TRBV24-1 and TRBJ2-1, with 12 bases that match TRBD2. V lost 4 bases and J lost 8; bases outside the gene matches: 14. The CDR3 consists of 18 residues. Germline lookup yields CDR1 KGHDR and CDR2 SFDVKD. CDR3 DNA sequence: TGTGCCACCAGTGACGTGACTAGCGGGAGTATTATGTGGGATGAGCAGTTCTTC. Amino acid sequence: CATSDVTSGSIMWDEQFF.

The V call is TRBV5-6, the J call TRBJ1-6; 8 bases align to TRBD1. The V segment lost 1 base and the J segment 8 bases; nucleotides outside the gene matches: 2. CDR3 length equals 14 residues. The germline gives CDR1 SGHDT, CDR2 YYEEEE. The CDR3 sequence: CASSLNRGDSPLHF. As DNA, the CDR3 is TGTGCCAGCAGCTTGAACAGGGGGGATTCACCCCTCCACTTT.

This chain links TRBV19 with TRBJ2-7; perhaps TRBD1 as D (7 bases). The CDR3 sequence is 13 residues long. Trimming stripped 5 bases from V and 7 bases from J, with 15 bases between. Germline lookup yields CDR1 LNHDA and CDR2 SQIVND (reference sequence). The CDR3: CASSPRQGGEQYF. The CDR3 bases are TGTGCCAGTAGTCCCCGGCAGGGGGGTGAGCAGTACTTC.

The V gene is TRBV27, the J gene TRBJ2-7; TRBD1 is a possible D gene (6 bases). Germline CDR1 MNHEY, CDR2 SMNVEV (reference sequence). This CDR3 region has 13 residues. The V gene lost 8 bases and the J gene lost 2 bases, with 13 bases spanning the gap. The CDR3 coding sequence is TGTGCCAGCCGCTTCCCAGGGGCCTACGAGCAGTACTTC. Residues: CASRFPGAYEQYF.

This chain uses TRBV11-2 with TRBJ2-3, with a weak D call TRBD2 (5 bases). Germline lookup yields CDR1 SGHAT and CDR2 FQNNGV. The V and J ends lost 11 bases and 8 bases respectively, with 23 bases between them. The CDR3 is made up of 14 amino acids. The CDR3 region is CASGPGLSDGTQYF. CDR3 DNA sequence: TGTGCCTCCGGACCGGGATTGAGCGACGGTACGCAGTATTTT. The full variable domain, rest sourced from reference TRBV11-2 and TRBJ2-3, is EAGVAQSPRYKIIEKRQSVAFWCNPISGHATLYWYQQILGQGPKLLIQFQNNGVVDDSQLPKDRFSAERLKGVDSTLKIQPAKLEDSAVYLCASGPGLSDGTQYFGPGTRLTVL.

The genes are TRBV5-1 and TRBJ2-1; TRBD2 matches at 7 bases. Trimming removed 0 bases from V and 3 bases from J; junction bases left unmatched: 9. Per germline, CDR1 SGHRS and CDR2 YFSETQ. The CDR3 consists of 17 residues. CDR3 loop: CASSLGWEGAGYNEQFF. CDR3 in DNA: TGCGCCAGCAGCTTGGGGTGGGAGGGAGCCGGCTACAATGAGCAGTTCTTC.

V gene TRBV6-5 combines with J gene TRBJ2-7; weak D call: TRBD2 (5 bases). Trimming left V 0 bases short and J 0 bases short, with 12 bases between. CDR1 and CDR2 (germline): MNHEY, SVGAGI. This CDR3 contains 16 residues. The CDR3 loop reads CASSYSREKGSYEQYF. The CDR3 DNA reads as TGTGCCAGCAGTTACTCGAGGGAAAAGGGCTCCTACGAGCAGTACTTC.

This chain connects TRBV3-1 (or the pseudogene TRBV3-2) to TRBJ2-7, with 14 bases identical to TRBD2. Germline CDR1 LGHDT, CDR2 YNNKEL (reference sequence). The J segment lost 5 bases and the V segment lost 7 bases, leaving 10 bases of the junction unmatched. This CDR3 is built from 16 residues. CDR3 sequence: CASTGLAGAGVNEQYF. For the CDR3, the DNA is TGTGCCAGCACGGGACTAGCGGGAGCGGGTGTAAACGAGCAGTACTTC.

The chain employs TRBV28 and TRBJ2-2; D ambiguous. V was clipped by 7 bases and J by 5 bases, with 8 bases between them. Germline CDR1 and CDR2: MDHEN and SYDVKM. The CDR3 totals 12 residues. The CDR3 loop is CASKPRTGELFF. DNA of the CDR3: TGTGCCAGCAAGCCCCGGACCGGGGAGCTGTTTTTT.

The rearrangement links TRBV9 to TRBJ2-2, with 8 nucleotides matching TRBD1. CDR1 is SGDLS and CDR2 is YYNGEE in the germline V gene. V trimming: 7 bases; J trimming: 1 base; junction bases outside the gene matches: 9. CDR3 length: 16 residues. The CDR3 DNA reads as TGTGCCAGCCGCCGGACAGGGAATCGGAACACCGGGGAGCTGTTTTTT. It encodes CASRRTGNRNTGELFF. The full variable domain, with the rest looked up from reference TRBV9 and TRBJ2-2, is DSGVTQTPKHLITATGQRVTLRCSPRSGDLSVYWYQQSLDQGLQFLIQYYNGEERAKGNILERFSAQQFPDLHSELNLSSLELGDSALYFCASRRTGNRNTGELFFGEGSRLTVL.

The chain joins TRBV6-5 to TRBJ1-1, with a possible D match to TRBD1 (6 bases). V gave up 6 bases and J gave up 0 bases, with 8 bases separating them. Germline CDR1 reads MNHEY; CDR2 reads SVGAGI. The CDR3 runs to 13 residues. This CDR3 is CASSRGVNTEAFF. As DNA, the CDR3 is TGTGCCAGCAGCAGGGGAGTGAACACTGAAGCTTTCTTT.

V and J are TRBV6-5 and TRBJ2-5; maybe TRBD1 (6 bases). The V and J ends lost 4 bases and 0 bases respectively, with 12 bases between them. The CDR3 runs to 15 residues. The V gene's germline CDR1 is MNHEY and CDR2 SVGAGI. CDR3 sequence: CASSSGTPYQETQYF. The CDR3 DNA reads as TGTGCCAGCAGTTCCGGGACACCGTACCAAGAGACCCAGTACTTC.

The chain employs TRBV24-1 and TRBJ2-1; 8 bases map to TRBD1. The CDR3 loop spans 11 amino acids. The ends lost 9 bases at V and 15 bases at J; junction bases unmatched: 9. CDR1 and CDR2 from the germline V gene are KGHDR and SFDVKD. CDR3 loop: CATSPGQGRFF. In nucleotides, the CDR3 is TGTGCCACCTCCCCCGGACAGGGTCGGTTCTTC.

The V call is TRBV10-2, the J call TRBJ2-2; TRBD2 matches at 11 bases. CDR1 and CDR2 (germline): WSHSY, SAAADI. This CDR3 region has 15 residues. J lost 5 bases, V lost 3 bases, and 2 bases had no gene match. The CDR3, as DNA: TGCGCCAGCAGTGAACTAGCGGGAGATACCGGGGAGCTGTTTTTT. Protein product: CASSELAGDTGELFF.

V and J are TRBV7-9 and TRBJ2-3; 11 bases align to TRBD1. Germline values: CDR1 SEHNR, CDR2 FQNEAQ (reference sequence). The ends lost 5 bases at V and 8 bases at J; junction bases unmatched: 3. The CDR3 is 13 amino acids. The CDR3 DNA reads as TGTGCCAGCAGCCAGGGACAGGGGGGTACGCAGTATTTT. This encodes CASSQGQGGTQYF.

In this sample, this clone turned up a few times. The chain couples TRBV29-1 to TRBJ2-7; 7 bases fit TRBD2. V dropped 5 bases and J dropped 2; count of bases not matched to a gene: 21. This CDR3 has 18 residues. The germline gives CDR1 SQVTM, CDR2 ANQGSEA. The CDR3, as DNA: TGCAGCGTTAAACAAAAACCGGGACTACCCCCACGACCCTACGAGCAGTACTTC. This translates into CSVKQKPGLPPRPYEQYF.

The J gene is TRBJ2-5, the V gene TRBV24-1, with D unresolved. Germline-derived CDR1 and CDR2 are KGHDR and SFDVKD. This CDR3 comprises 13 residues. The ends were cut back, 2 bases at V and 1 base at J, with 4 bases in the middle. The CDR3 DNA reads as TGTGCCACCAGTGATTCATTCCAAGAGACCCAGTACTTC. It codes for CATSDSFQETQYF.

This chain links TRBV10-2 with TRBJ2-7; 7 bases align to TRBD2. The V and J ends lost 4 bases and 4 bases, in that order; junction bases with no gene match: 19. Germline V lookup: CDR1 WSHSY, CDR2 SAAADI. CDR3 length equals 18 residues. The CDR3 sequence: CASSGGPGLVPPRYEQYF. In DNA, the CDR3 is TGCGCCAGCAGTGGGGGCCCCGGACTAGTGCCCCCTAGATACGAGCAGTACTTC.

The chain has TRBV7-9 and TRBJ2-1; 7 nucleotides match TRBD1. Germline V lookup: CDR1 SEHNR, CDR2 FQNEAQ (reference sequence). After removal of 5 bases from V and 7 bases from J, the junction contained 11 bases not matched to a gene. The CDR3 has 15 amino acids. The CDR3 loop reads CASSRQGSFLNEQFF. In DNA, the CDR3 is TGTGCCAGCAGCCGACAGGGCTCGTTTTTAAATGAGCAGTTCTTC.